The 10 T cell receptor beta chains below come from one sample, sequenced in a study of blood T cell repertoires in COVID-19. Clones were sequenced by immunoSEQ multiplex PCR, and TCRdb holds only the in-frame ones, with some missing. The repertoire holds 160,000 or so clones, with roughly 80% as singletons. The specimen was peripheral blood. The receptors originated from a human donor in a cohort sampled during active COVID-19.

The chain has TRBV19 and TRBJ2-1; 11 bases line up with TRBD2. Germline lookup yields CDR1 LNHDA and CDR2 SQIVND (reference sequence). Unmatched junction bases numbered 16, after V lost 3 bases and J lost 0 bases. The CDR3 has 21 amino acids. The CDR3 nucleotides read TGTGCCAGTAGTATTGGGATAACTAGCGGGAGTGTTTTACGCTCCTACAATGAGCAGTTCTTC. It encodes CASSIGITSGSVLRSYNEQFF.

CDR3 DNA: TGTGCCAGCACGGGGGGACAGGTGAGCTCTGGAAACACCATATATTTT. Encoded protein: CASTGGQVSSGNTIYF. The rearrangement links TRBV9 to TRBJ1-3; 8 nucleotides line up with TRBD1. CDR3 length: 16 amino acids. Germline assignment: CDR1 SGDLS and CDR2 YYNGEE. Germline trimming cut 6 bases from V and 0 bases from J; bases unmatched to any gene: 8.

This clone has just one count. V is TRBV5-1 and J is TRBJ2-1; D might be TRBD2 (5 bases). The CDR3 is 14 amino acids. CDR1 and CDR2 from the germline V gene are SGHRS and YFSETQ. V lost 4 bases and J 7 bases, leaving 15 bases between the germline ends. CDR3 DNA sequence: TGCGCCAGCAGCCCGGGGTCCATCTGGAATGAGCAGTTCTTC. As protein: CASSPGSIWNEQFF.

This chain connects TRBV27 to TRBJ1-5; no firm D call. V lost 2 bases, J lost 4 bases, and 6 bases lay in between. CDR1 MNHEY and CDR2 SMNVEV come from the germline V gene (reference sequence). The CDR3 has 13 residues. The CDR3 DNA follows: TGTGCCAGCAGTTTAACCCTAAATCAGCCCCAGCATTTT. It specifies CASSLTLNQPQHF.

The chain carries TRBV28 and TRBJ2-7, with 7 bases that match TRBD1. The CDR3 is 13 residues long. Germline V gene data show CDR1 as MDHEN and CDR2 as SYDVKM. With 6 bases clipped from V and 1 base from J, the junction kept 3 bases outside the gene matches. The CDR3 DNA follows: TGTGCCAGCAGCGGGACAGCGTCCTACGAGCAGTACTTC. Protein: CASSGTASYEQYF.

The V gene is TRBV7-9, the J gene TRBJ2-7; a possible D gene is TRBD1 (6 bases). Trimming removed 4 bases from V and 5 bases from J, with 9 bases in between. Germline V lookup: CDR1 SEHNR, CDR2 FQNEAQ (reference sequence). This CDR3 comprises 12 residues. Here the CDR3 reads CASSSTGNEQYF. In DNA, the CDR3 is TGTGCCAGCAGCTCGACAGGTAACGAGCAGTACTTC. Combining the CDR3 with reference TRBV7-9 and TRBJ2-7 gives the whole variable domain DTGVSQNPRHKITKRGQNVTFRCDPISEHNRLYWYRQTLGQGPEFLTYFQNEAQLEKSRLLSDRFSAERPKGSFSTLEIQRTEQGDSAMYLCASSSTGNEQYFGPGTRLTVT.

V usage is TRBV7-2 and J usage is TRBJ1-2; 12 positions agree with TRBD1. The CDR3 has 15 residues. Per germline, CDR1 SGHTA and CDR2 FQGNSA. V shed 0 bases and J 8 bases; nucleotides not matched to a gene: 4. This CDR3 reads CASSLATGTGGGYTF. For the CDR3, the DNA is TGTGCCAGCAGCTTAGCGACCGGGACAGGGGGCGGCTACACCTTC.

V is TRBV7-6 and J is TRBJ1-1; 9 nucleotides match TRBD1. Trimming cost V 5 bases and J 5 bases; bases outside gene matches: 12. CDR3 length: 16 amino acids. The germline V gene has CDR1 SGHVS and CDR2 FNYEAQ. CDR3 bases: TGTGCCAGCAGCCATGACAGGGGGAGTCCCAAGACTGAAGCTTTCTTT. It specifies CASSHDRGSPKTEAFF.

The sample holds a few counts of this clone. The J gene is TRBJ1-2, the V gene TRBV6-5; 11 positions match TRBD1. Germline loops: CDR1 MNHEY, CDR2 SVGAGI. CDR3 length: 15 residues. Trimming removed 6 bases from V and 3 bases from J; junction bases left unmatched: 6. The CDR3 DNA is TGTGCCAGCAGATCACAGGGACAGGGGGACTATGGCTACACCTTC. This translates into CASRSQGQGDYGYTF.

This CDR3 is CASSHGQGAETQYF. CDR3 DNA: TGCGCCAGCAGCCATGGACAGGGGGCAGAGACCCAGTACTTC. This rearrangement joins TRBV10-2 to TRBJ2-5, with TRBD1 matching 11 bases. The CDR3 covers 14 residues. V lost 6 bases to trimming and J lost 4 bases; unmatched junction nucleotides: 4. Germline CDR1 is WSHSY and CDR2 is SAAADI.